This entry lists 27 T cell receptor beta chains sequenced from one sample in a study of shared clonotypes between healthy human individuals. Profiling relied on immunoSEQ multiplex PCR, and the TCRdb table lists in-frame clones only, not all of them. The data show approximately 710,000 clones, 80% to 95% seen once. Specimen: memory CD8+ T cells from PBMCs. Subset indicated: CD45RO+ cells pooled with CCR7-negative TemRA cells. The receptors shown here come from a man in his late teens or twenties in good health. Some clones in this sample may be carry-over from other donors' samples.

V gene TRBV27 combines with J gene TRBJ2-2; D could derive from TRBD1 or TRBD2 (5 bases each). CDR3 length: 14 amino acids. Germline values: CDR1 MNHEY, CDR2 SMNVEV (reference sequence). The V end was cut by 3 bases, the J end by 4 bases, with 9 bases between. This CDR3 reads CASSLRGSTGELFF. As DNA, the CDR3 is TGTGCCAGCAGTTTGAGGGGTAGCACCGGGGAGCTGTTTTTT.

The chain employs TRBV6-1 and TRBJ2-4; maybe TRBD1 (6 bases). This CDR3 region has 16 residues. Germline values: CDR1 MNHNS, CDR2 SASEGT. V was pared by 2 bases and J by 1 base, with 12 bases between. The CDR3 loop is CASSEIWGRAKNIQYF. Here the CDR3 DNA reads TGTGCCAGCAGTGAAATTTGGGGGCGGGCCAAAAACATTCAGTACTTC.

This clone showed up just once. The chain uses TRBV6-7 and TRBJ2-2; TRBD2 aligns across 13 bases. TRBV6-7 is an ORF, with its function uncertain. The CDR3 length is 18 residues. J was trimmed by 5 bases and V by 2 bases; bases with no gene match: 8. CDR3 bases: TGTGCCAGCAGTTACGGCGGGACTAGCGGGATATTAACCGGGGAGCTGTTTTTT. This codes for CASSYGGTSGILTGELFF.

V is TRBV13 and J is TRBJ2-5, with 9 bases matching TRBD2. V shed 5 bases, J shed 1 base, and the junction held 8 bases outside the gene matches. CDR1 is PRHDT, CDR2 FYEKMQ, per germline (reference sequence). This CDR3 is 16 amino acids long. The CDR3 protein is CASSRTTSGTQETQYF. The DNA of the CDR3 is TGTGCCAGCAGCAGAACGACTAGCGGCACCCAAGAGACCCAGTACTTC.

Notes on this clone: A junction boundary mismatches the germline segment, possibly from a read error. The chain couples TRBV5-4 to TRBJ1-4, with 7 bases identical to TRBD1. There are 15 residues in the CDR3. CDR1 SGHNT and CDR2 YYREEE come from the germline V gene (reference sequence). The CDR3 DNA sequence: TGCGCCAGCAGCCGACGCAGGGGGTCGGGTGAAAAACTGTTTTTT. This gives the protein CASSRRRGSGEKLFF.

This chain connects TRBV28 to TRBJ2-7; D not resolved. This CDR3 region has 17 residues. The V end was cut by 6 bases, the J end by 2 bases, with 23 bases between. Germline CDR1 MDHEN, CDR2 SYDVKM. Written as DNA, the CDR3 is TGTGCCAGCAGCCCAACTGGGTGGGCCCCGAATGCCTACGAGCAGTACTTC. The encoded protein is CASSPTGWAPNAYEQYF.

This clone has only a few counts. Here the CDR3 reads CASSLVTGGYGYTF. CDR3 in DNA: TGTGCCAGCAGCTTGGTAACAGGTGGATATGGCTACACCTTC. The chain has TRBV5-4 and TRBJ1-2, with D possibly matching TRBD1 (5 bases). The CDR3 loop spans 14 amino acids. CDR1 SGHNT and CDR2 YYREEE come from the germline V gene (reference sequence). V shed 0 bases and J shed 5 bases, with 11 bases lying between them.

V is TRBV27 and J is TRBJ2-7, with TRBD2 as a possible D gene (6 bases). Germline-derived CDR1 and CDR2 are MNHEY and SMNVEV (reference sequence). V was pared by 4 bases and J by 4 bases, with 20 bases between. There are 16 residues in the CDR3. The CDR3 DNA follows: TGTGCCAGCAGTTGGAGCGTGGGGGACGGGACTTACGAGCAGTACTTC. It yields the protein CASSWSVGDGTYEQYF.

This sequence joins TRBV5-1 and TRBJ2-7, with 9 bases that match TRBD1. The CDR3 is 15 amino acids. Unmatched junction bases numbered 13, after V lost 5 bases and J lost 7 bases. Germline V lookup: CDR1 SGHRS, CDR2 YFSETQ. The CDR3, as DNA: TGCGCCAGCAGAATCCGGGACAGGGTCCTAGAGGAGCAGTACTTC. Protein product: CASRIRDRVLEEQYF.

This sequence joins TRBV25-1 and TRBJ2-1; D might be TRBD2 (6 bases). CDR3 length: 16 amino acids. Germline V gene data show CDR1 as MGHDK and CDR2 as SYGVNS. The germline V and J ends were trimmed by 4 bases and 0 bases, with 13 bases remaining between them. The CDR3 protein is CASSALAMSSYNEQFF. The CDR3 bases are TGTGCCAGCAGTGCCCTAGCGATGAGCTCCTACAATGAGCAGTTCTTC.

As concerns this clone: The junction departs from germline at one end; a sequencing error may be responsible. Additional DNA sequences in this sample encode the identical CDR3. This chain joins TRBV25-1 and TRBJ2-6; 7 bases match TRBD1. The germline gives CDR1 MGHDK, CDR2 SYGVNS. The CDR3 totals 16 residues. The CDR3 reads CASSARGGAGANVLTF. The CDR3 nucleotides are TGTGCCAGCAGTGCCCGAGGGGGCGCTGGGGCCAACGTCTTGACTTTC.

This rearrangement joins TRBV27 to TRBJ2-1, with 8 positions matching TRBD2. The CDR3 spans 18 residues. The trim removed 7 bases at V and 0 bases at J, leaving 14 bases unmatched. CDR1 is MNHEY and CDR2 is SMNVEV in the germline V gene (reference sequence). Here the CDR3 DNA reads TGTGCCAGCAACAAAGCGGGAGTGGGGCGAAGCTCCTACAATGAGCAGTTCTTC. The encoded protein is CASNKAGVGRSSYNEQFF.

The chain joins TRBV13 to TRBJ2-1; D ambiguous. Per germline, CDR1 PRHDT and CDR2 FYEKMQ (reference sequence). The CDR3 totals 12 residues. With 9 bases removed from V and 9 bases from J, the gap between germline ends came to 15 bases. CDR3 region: CARVQFCGEQFF. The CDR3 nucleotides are TGTGCCAGAGTGCAATTTTGTGGTGAGCAGTTCTTC. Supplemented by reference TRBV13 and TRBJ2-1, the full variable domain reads AAGVIQSPRHLIKEKRETATLKCYPIPRHDTVYWYQQGPGQDPQFLISFYEKMQSDKGSIPDRFSAQQFSDYHSELNMSSLELGDSALYFCARVQFCGEQFFGPGTRLTVL.

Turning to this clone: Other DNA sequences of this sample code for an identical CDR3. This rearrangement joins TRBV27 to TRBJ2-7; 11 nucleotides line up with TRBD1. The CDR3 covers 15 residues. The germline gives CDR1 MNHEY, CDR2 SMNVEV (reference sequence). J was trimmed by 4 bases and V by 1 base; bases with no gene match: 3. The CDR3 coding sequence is TGTGCCAGCAGTTTATTAGGGACAGGGGGGTACGAGCAGTACTTC. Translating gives CASSLLGTGGYEQYF.

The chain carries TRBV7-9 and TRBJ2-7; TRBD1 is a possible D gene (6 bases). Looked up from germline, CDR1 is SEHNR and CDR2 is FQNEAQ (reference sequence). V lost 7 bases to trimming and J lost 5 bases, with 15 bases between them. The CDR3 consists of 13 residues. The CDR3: CASNQGRSDEQYF. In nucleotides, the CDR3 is TGTGCCAGCAACCAGGGGAGAAGCGACGAGCAGTACTTC.

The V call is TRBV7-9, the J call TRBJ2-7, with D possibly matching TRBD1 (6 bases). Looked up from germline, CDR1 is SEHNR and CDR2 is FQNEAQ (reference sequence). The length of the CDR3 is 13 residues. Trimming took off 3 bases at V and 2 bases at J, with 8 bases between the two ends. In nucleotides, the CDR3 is TGTGCCAGCAGCTTCAGGGGCACCTACGAGCAGTACTTC. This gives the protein CASSFRGTYEQYF.

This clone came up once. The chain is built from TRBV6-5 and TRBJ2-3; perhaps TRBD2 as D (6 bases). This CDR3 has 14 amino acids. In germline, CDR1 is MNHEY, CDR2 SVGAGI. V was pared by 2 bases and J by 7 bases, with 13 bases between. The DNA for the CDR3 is TGTGCCAGCAGTTACGGTCGGGAGCGGAATACGCAGTATTTT. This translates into CASSYGRERNTQYF.

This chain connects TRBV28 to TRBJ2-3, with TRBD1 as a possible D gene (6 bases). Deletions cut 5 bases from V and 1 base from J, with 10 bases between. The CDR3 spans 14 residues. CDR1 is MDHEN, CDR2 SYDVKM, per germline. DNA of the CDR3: TGTGCCAGCAGTATAAACAGGGGCACAGATACGCAGTATTTT. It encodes CASSINRGTDTQYF.

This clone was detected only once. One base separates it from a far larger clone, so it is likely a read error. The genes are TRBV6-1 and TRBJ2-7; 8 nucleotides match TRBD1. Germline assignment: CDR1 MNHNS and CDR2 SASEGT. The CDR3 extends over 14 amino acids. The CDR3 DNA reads TGTGTCAGCAGTGCCAGGGGACAGGCCTACGAGCAGTACTTC. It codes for CVSSARGQAYEQYF.

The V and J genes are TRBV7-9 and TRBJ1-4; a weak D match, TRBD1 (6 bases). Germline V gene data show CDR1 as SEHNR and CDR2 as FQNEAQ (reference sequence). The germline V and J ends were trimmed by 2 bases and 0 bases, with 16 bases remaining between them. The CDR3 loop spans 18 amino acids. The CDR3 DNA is TGTGCCAGCAGCTTAAACCCCAAGGGGGGCTCAACTAATGAAAAACTGTTTTTT. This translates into CASSLNPKGGSTNEKLFF.

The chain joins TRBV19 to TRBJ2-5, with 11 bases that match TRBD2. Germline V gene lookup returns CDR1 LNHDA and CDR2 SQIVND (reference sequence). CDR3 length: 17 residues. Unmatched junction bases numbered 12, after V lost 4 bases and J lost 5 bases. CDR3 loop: CASSTPGLAGFWETQYF. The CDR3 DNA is TGTGCCAGTAGTACCCCAGGACTAGCGGGCTTCTGGGAGACCCAGTACTTC.

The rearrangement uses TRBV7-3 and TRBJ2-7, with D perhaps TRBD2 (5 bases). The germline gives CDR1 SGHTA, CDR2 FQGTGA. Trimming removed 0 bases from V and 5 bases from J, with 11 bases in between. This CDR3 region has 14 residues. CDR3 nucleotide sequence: TGTGCCAGCAGCTTAACGGGAGTCCCCCACGAGCAGTACTTC. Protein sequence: CASSLTGVPHEQYF.

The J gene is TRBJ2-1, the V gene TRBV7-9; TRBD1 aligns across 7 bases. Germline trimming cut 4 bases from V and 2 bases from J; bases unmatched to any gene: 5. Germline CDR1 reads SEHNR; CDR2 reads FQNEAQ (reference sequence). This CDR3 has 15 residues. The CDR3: CASSSQDRPYNEQFF. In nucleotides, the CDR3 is TGTGCCAGCAGCTCACAGGACAGGCCCTACAATGAGCAGTTCTTC.

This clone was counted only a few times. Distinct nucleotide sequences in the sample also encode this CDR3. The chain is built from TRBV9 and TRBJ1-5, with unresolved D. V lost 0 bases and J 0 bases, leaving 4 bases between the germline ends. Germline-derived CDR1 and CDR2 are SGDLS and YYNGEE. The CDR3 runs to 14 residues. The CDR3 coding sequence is TGTGCCAGCAGCGTAGATGGTAGCAATCAGCCCCAGCATTTT. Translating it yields CASSVDGSNQPQHF.

The CDR3, as DNA: TGTGCCAGCAGCTTAGATCAGGGTCACTCCTACGAGCAGTACTTC. Its translation is CASSLDQGHSYEQYF. The chain couples TRBV5-6 to TRBJ2-5, with D maybe TRBD1 (5 bases). The closer fit of TRBJ2-7 to the DNA end suggests the J call may be wrong. There are 15 residues in the CDR3. CDR1 and CDR2 (germline): SGHDT, YYEEEE.

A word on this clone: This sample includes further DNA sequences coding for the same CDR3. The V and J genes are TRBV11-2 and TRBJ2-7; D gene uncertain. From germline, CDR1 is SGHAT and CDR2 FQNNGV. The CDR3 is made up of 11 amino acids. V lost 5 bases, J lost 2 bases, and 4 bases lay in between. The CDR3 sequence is CASSLTYEQYF. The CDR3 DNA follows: TGTGCCAGCAGCCTAACCTACGAGCAGTACTTC.

CDR3 loop: CASSPRTGTAKNIQYF. CDR3 DNA sequence: TGTGCCAGCAGCCCCAGGACAGGGACGGCCAAAAACATTCAGTACTTC. The chain links TRBV11-2 to TRBJ2-4; 8 nucleotides match TRBD1. The V and J ends lost 5 bases and 1 base, in that order; junction bases with no gene match: 7. The CDR3 has 16 residues. Germline assignment: CDR1 SGHAT and CDR2 FQNNGV.